A selection of T cell receptor beta chains follows, all from one sample in a study of OX40 agonist ivuxolimab in advanced cancers. The table came from immunoSEQ multiplex PCR; TCRdb's copy has only in-frame clones and leaves some out. There are 8,500 to 9,000 clones in the sample; 60% to 80% occur only once, and roughly a quarter lies in the top ten. Sequenced material: CD4+ or CD8+ T cells sorted from blood, taken in a trial of the OX40 agonist ivuxolimab. The receptor source for this set is an adult with an advanced solid tumor such as melanoma, head and neck, liver or kidney cancer. Each CDR3 is given without its conserved first and last residue.

J gene,V gene,CDR3 protein
TRBJ1-1,TRBV7-2,ASSPTPYTEAF
TRBJ2-5,TRBV6-5,ASSYSSSGYQETQY
TRBJ2-5,TRBV30,AWEGITQETQY
TRBJ2-7,TRBV7-9,ASSSIGEQY
TRBJ1-2,TRBV5-4,ASSPLGDNYGYT
TRBJ2-3,TRBV9,ASSVVEDTQY
TRBJ1-5,TRBV6-5,ASSWAQGQPQH
TRBJ2-1,TRBV5-1,ASSQGQFDSNEQF
TRBJ2-7,TRBV6-1,ASSEAGRSTYEQY
TRBJ2-7,TRBV28,ASRDSRDRGHEQY
TRBJ2-7,TRBV19,ASSWGLADRYEQY
TRBJ2-5,TRBV6-1,ASSPAGQGGTQY
TRBJ1-2,TRBV6-5,ASTGTAYYGYT
TRBJ2-5,TRBV27,ASSLGGQQETQY
TRBJ2-1,TRBV19,ASSMRAFYNEQF
TRBJ1-5,TRBV28,ASSLGQGGLQPQH
TRBJ1-5,TRBV6-5,ASSYSGGMQPQH
TRBJ2-1,TRBV27,ASSFSGRSNEQF
TRBJ1-2,TRBV7-9,ASTATRDRGLYGYT
TRBJ2-1,TRBV7-3,ASSFVGEGSYNEQF
TRBJ1-1,TRBV7-9,ASSPDLGLNTEAF
TRBJ1-5,TRBV21-1,ASSSRVGPQH
TRBJ2-1,TRBV4-1,ASSQVAGAYNEQF
TRBJ2-7,TRBV13,ASSQVSSTEQY
TRBJ2-7,TRBV13,ASSWTGSYEQY
TRBJ1-1,TRBV27,ASGWGVEAF
TRBJ2-3,TRBV28,ASRTNAYGRTDTQY
TRBJ1-1,TRBV4-3,ASSQAWTGGGNAEAF
TRBJ1-1,TRBV9,ASSRSGTGKAF
TRBJ2-1,TRBV19,ASSVAGGPNEQF
TRBJ2-3,TRBV12-5,ASGNPGGLSTDTQY